Presented here are 10 T cell receptor beta chains from one specimen sequenced in a study of T-cell reconstitution after alpha-beta-depleted transplantation in children. Unique molecular identifiers were incorporated into the prepared TCRbeta library. From the PCR reads, TCRdb called clonotypes with MiXCR, one entry per CDR3 protein. The sample has 200,000 to 250,000 distinct CDR3 sequences; 8% to 10% are singletons. The sequences come from PBMCs from the stem cell graft donor, collected from the stem cell graft. The receptors were gathered from a human donor who donated a stem cell graft to a child with acute lymphoblastic leukemia.

CDR3 DNA: TGTGCCAGCAGCAGCCCGGCGGGGGCTTTCTTT. Its translation: CASSSPAGAFF. V usage is TRBV27 and J usage is TRBJ1-1; no clear D. The germline V gene has CDR1 MNHEY and CDR2 SMNVEV (reference sequence). There are 11 residues in the CDR3. With 6 bases removed from V and 11 bases from J, the gap between germline ends came to 13 bases.

This clonotype has ten or more counts. The rearrangement links TRBV5-1 to TRBJ2-2; 9 bases map to TRBD2. The length of the CDR3 is 16 residues. Trimming removed 0 bases from V and 6 bases from J; junction bases left unmatched: 6. Germline V gene sequence: CDR1 SGHRS, CDR2 YFSETQ. CDR3 nucleotide sequence: TGCGCCAGCAGCTTGGGGCTAGCGGGGCTTTCCGGGGAGCTGTTTTTT. Its protein product is CASSLGLAGLSGELFF.

This clonotype has a count of ten or more. The gene calls are TRBV5-6 and TRBJ2-5, with a tentative D call TRBD1 (6 bases). This CDR3 has 15 amino acids. Trimming took 4 bases from V and 9 from J, leaving 22 bases between them. The germline CDR1 and CDR2 sequences are SGHDT and YYEEEE. As DNA, the CDR3 is TGTGCCAGCAGCAGGGTGACCGGGACACCTCAGGCCCAGTACTTC. This codes for CASSRVTGTPQAQYF.

CDR3 DNA: TGCAGTGCTAGAGCGGGAGGGAACACCGGGGAGCTGTTTTTT. This encodes CSARAGGNTGELFF. This sequence joins TRBV20-1 and TRBJ2-2; 7 bases align to TRBD2. Germline V gene sequence: CDR1 DFQATT, CDR2 SNEGSKA (reference sequence). The CDR3 is 14 residues long. V was clipped by 1 base and J by 1 base; unmatched bases: 0.

A word on this clonotype: A read error may be the cause here, since a much bigger clone is one base away. The chain carries TRBV11-2 and TRBJ2-2; D not certain. The CDR3 sequence is 18 residues long. From germline, CDR1 is SGHAT and CDR2 FQNNGV. The CDR3 region has the DNA TGTCCCAGCAGCCCTACAGACCGACTGAAACCGAACACCGGGGAGCTGTTTTTT. It yields the protein CPSSPTDRLKPNTGELFF.

The table lists this clonotype with many counts. The chain has TRBV20-1 and TRBJ2-7, with 8 bases matching TRBD2. This CDR3 spans 14 amino acids. The V segment lost 1 base and the J segment 7 bases; nucleotides outside the gene matches: 9. Germline V gives CDR1 DFQATT, CDR2 SNEGSKA (reference sequence). The CDR3 is CSARVGGALGEQYF. DNA of the CDR3: TGCAGTGCTAGAGTCGGGGGGGCTCTGGGTGAGCAGTACTTC.

This clonotype was recorded a few times. This rearrangement joins TRBV11-2 to TRBJ1-6; 9 bases are a match to TRBD1. The CDR3 sequence is 16 residues long. Losses at the gene ends were 5 bases for V and 5 bases for J; bases not matched to a gene: 7. Germline-derived CDR1 and CDR2 are SGHAT and FQNNGV. The CDR3 sequence: CASSGRTGDNNSPLHF. CDR3 DNA: TGTGCCAGCAGCGGCAGGACAGGGGATAATAATTCACCCCTCCACTTT.

This clonotype was counted at least ten times. The CDR3: CASSQASRGKNYGYTF. CDR3 sequence (DNA): TGCGCCAGCAGCCAAGCTAGCCGGGGAAAGAACTATGGCTACACCTTC. The chain employs TRBV4-1 and TRBJ1-2; D remains ambiguous. The CDR3 sequence is 16 residues long. Deletions cut 1 base from V and 2 bases from J, with 14 bases between. Germline CDR1 and CDR2: MGHRA and YSYEKL.

At least ten counts were recorded for this clonotype. The chain links TRBV7-2 to TRBJ2-5, with TRBD2 as a possible D gene (6 bases). CDR1 and CDR2 from the germline V gene are SGHTA and FQGNSA. Trimming took off 4 bases at V and 11 bases at J, with 11 bases between the two ends. The CDR3 length is 11 residues. CDR3 in amino acids: CASSYRDFQYF. The CDR3 coding sequence is TGTGCCAGCAGCTACCGGGACTTTCAGTACTTC.

The V and J genes are TRBV11-2 and TRBJ1-3, with D hard to call. Deletions cut 1 base from V and 4 bases from J, with 8 bases between. Germline V lookup: CDR1 SGHAT, CDR2 FQNNGV. CDR3 size: 14 residues. CDR3 region: CASSLGLRGNTIYF. CDR3 DNA sequence: TGTGCCAGCAGCTTAGGCCTGAGGGGAAACACCATATATTTT.